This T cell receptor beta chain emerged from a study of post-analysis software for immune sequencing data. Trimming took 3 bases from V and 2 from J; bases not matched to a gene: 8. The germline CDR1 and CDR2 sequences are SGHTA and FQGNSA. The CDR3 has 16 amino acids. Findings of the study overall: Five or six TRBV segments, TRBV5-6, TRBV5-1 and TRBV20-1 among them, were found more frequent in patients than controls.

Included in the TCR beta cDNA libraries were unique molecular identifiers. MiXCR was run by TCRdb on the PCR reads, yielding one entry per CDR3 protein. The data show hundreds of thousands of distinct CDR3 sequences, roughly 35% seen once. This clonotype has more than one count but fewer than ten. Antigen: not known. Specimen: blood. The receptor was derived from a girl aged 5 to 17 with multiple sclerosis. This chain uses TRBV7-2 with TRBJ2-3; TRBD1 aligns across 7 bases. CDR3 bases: TGTGCCAGCAGCTTCGACAGGGCCCTTTACACAGATACGCAGTATTTT. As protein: CASSFDRALYTDTQYF.